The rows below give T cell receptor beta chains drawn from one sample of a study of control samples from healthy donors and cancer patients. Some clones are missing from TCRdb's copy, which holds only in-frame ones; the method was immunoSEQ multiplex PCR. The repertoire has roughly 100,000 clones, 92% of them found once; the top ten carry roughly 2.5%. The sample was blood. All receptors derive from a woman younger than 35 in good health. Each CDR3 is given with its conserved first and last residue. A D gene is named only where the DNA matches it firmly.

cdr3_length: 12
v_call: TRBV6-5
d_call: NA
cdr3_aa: CASSRQNTEAFF

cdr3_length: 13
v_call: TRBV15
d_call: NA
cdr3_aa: CATTFGNLETQYF

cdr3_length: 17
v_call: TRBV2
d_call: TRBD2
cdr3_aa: CASRPMTSGYQPYEQYF

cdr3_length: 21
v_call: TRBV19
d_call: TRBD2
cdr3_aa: CASSPAAGTSGSTASTDTQYF

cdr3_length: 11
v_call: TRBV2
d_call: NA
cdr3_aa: CASSEEGGQYF

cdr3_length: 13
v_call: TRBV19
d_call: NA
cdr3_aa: CASSKQGTTEAFF

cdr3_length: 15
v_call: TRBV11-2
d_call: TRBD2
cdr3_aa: CASSLKREVRNEQFF

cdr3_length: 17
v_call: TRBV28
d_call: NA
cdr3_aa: CASSLEQGGFSNQPQHF

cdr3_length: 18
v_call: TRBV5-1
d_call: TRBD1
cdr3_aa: CASSLVGTGGAGANVLTF

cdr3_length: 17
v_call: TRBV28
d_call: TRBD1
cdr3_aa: CASSFMGQGGTNEKLFF

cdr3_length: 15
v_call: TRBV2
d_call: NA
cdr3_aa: CASSERSDGNSPLHF

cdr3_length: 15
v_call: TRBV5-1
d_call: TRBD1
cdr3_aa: CASSLAGTGNTEAFF

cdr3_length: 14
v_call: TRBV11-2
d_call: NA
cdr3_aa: CASSSLQSFYGYTF

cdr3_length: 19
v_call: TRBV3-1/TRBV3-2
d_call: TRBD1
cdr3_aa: CASSQDMDRVSVVYNEQFF

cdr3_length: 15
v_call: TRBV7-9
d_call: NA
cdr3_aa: CASSQRDSHYNEQFF

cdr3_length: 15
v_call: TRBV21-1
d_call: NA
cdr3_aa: CASSTGQGAGDTQYF

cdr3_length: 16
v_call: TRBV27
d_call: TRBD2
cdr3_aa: CASSLSTSGGAYEQYF

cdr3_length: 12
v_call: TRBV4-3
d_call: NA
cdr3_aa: CASSQDRGRQFF

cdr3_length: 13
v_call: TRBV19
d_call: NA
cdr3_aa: CASRKGPRNEQFF

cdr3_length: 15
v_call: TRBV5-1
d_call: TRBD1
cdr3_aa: CASSTGGLTYNEQFF

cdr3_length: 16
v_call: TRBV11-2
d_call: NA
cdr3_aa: CASSLGLVSKDTEAFF

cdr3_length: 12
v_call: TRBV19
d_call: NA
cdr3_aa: CASSITGETQYF

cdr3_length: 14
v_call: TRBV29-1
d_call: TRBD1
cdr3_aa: CSVSASRGLTEAFF

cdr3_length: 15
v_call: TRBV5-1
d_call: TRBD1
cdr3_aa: CASSPGTGFNQPQHF

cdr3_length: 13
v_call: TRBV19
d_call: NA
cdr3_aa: CASSISDNTEAFF

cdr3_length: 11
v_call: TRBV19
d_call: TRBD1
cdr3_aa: CASGQGSEQYF

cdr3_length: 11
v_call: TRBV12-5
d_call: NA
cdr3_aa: CASGLVQSYTF

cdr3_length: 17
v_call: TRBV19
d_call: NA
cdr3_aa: CASSLSLWGSTNEKLFF

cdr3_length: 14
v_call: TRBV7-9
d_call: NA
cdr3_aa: CASRWDAGSTEAFF

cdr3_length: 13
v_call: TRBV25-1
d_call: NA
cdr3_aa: CASRSEFHYGYTF

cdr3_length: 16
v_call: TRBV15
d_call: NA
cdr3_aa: CATSDPWEEKNTEAFF

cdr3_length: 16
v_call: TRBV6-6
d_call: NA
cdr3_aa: CASSYKGGGSNQPQHF

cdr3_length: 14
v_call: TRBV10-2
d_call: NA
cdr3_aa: CASSALQSNQPQHF

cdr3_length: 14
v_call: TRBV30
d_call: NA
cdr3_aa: CAWSTGTPSYEQYF

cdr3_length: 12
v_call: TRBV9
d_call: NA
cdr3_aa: CASTSGTGGYTF

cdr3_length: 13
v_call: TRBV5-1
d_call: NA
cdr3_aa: CASSRVLKETQYF

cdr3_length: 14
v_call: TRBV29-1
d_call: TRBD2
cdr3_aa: CSVGGGASTDTQYF

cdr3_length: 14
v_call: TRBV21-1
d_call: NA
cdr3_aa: CASSKSPSYNEQFF

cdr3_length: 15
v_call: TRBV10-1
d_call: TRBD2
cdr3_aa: CASSGSGASTDTQYF

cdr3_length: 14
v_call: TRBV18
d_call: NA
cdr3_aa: CASSPAKGGDEQFF

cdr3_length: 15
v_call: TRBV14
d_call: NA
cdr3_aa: CASSQEVGLLYEQYF

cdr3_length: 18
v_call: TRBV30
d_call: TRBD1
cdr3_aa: CAWSARGTRTGGGNTIYF

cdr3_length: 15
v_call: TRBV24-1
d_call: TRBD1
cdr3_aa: CATSDLDRGYGEQFF

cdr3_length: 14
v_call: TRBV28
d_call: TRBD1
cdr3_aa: CASSLTGGTGELFF

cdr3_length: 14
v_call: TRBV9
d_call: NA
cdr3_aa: CASSVAGKSYEQYF

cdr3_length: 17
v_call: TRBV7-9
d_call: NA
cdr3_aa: CASSSPREVSSTDTQYF

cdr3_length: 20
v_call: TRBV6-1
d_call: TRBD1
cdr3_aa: CASSEAIGQGRSGTYSGYTF

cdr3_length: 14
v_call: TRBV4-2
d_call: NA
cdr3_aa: CASSLHSSAGEQFF

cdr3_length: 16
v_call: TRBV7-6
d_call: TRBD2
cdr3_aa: CASSLTASGGYNEQFF

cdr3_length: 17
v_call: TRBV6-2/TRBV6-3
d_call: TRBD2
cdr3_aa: CASSYSPSGALSYEQYF

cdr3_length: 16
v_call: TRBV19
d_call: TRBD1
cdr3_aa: CASSRPPGQGAYEQYF

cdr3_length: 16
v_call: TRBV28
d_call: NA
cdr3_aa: CASSQNDLVRNTEAFF

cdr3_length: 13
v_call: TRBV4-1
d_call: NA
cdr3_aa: CASSQPAGETQYF

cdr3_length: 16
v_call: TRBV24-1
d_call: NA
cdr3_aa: CATKPPGPRNTGELFF

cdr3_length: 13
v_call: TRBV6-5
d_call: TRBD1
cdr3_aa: CASRETGVGEQYF